One T cell receptor (beta chain) is described in this entry. The antigen remains undetermined. This specimen belongs to a study of T cell responses to AZD1222 COVID-19 vaccine. Overall study results and limits: The donors showed a predominance of white British ancestry and of females, with possible underestimation of clonal diversity. Across spike, vaccine-associated CD4 TCRs were found, dominant at 160-218 and 743-854. Nearly half of spike-specific TCRs reportedly target variant regions that are unmutated in the B.1.351 and B.1.1.7 variants. It was only after the peak T cell response that any repertoires were sampled.

This CDR3 region has 15 residues. Germline V lookup: CDR1 MNHEY, CDR2 SMNVEV (reference sequence). V lost 4 bases, J lost 1 base, and 4 bases stayed unmatched. Only in-frame clones appear in the TCRdb table, and some are missing; sequencing was by immunoSEQ multiplex PCR. The sample includes 90,000 to 130,000 clones, 86% of them seen just once. The chain combines TRBV27 with TRBJ1-5, with 7 bases fitting TRBD1. This TCR was sampled from an adult in good health. Sequenced material: peripheral blood, taken on day 0 of AZD1222 vaccination. CDR3 region: CASSWDSESNQPQHF. The CDR3 bases are TGTGCCAGCAGTTGGGACAGTGAAAGCAATCAGCCCCAGCATTTT.